This note documents a single T cell receptor (beta chain) sequence. Its antigen is unknown. The data were taken from a study of CD4 T cells in relation to SARS-CoV-2 and coronaviruses. Overall study results and limits: Compared with monoreactive clones, crossreactive clones showed significantly weaker SARS-CoV-2 expansion. The assay detects memory recall responses, not culture-primed primary responses.

Deep TCR-beta sequencing used DNA from uncultured naive and memory CD4+ T cells. TCRdb keeps only in-frame clones here, not all; method: immunoSEQ multiplex PCR. The table lists under 50,000 clones, roughly 90% of them singletons, with 9% to 9.5% in the top ten. The sample was memory CD4+ T cells from PBMCs. The clonotype originates from an adult with COVID-19.

The CDR3 here is CASSSRGGQNTQYF. As DNA, the CDR3 is TGTGCCAGCAGCTCTAGGGGGGGGCAAAATACGCAGTATTTT. The rearrangement uses TRBV11-2 and TRBJ2-3; a weak D match, TRBD2 (7 bases). Germline-derived CDR1 and CDR2 are SGHAT and FQNNGV. Trimming removed 4 bases from V and 7 bases from J, with 15 bases in between. This CDR3 region has 14 residues.